The next 10 T cell receptor beta chains were all read from a single sample in a study of T cell changes during pregnancy in multiple sclerosis. The data were produced by immunoSEQ multiplex PCR, yet TCRdb's version contains in-frame clones alone and is incomplete. The table has around 63,000 clones, about 92% seen once. The sequences come from CD8+ T cells from peripheral blood mononuclear cells, collected in the third trimester of pregnancy. Source of these receptors: a female donor in good health, enrolled as a control in a pregnancy study.

The rearrangement joins TRBV30 to TRBJ2-2; D is undetermined. This CDR3 has 12 residues. Trimming left V 3 bases short and J 1 base short, with 3 bases between. Germline V gene data show CDR1 as GTSNPN and CDR2 as SVGIG (reference sequence). CDR3 in DNA: TGTGCCTGGAGCGGGAACACCGGGGAGCTGTTTTTT. Protein product: CAWSGNTGELFF.

The rearrangement joins TRBV13 to TRBJ2-3, with 8 bases identical to TRBD1. V trimming: 5 bases; J trimming: 6 bases; junction bases outside the gene matches: 4. Germline V gene lookup returns CDR1 PRHDT and CDR2 FYEKMQ (reference sequence). This CDR3 region has 13 residues. CDR3 bases: TGTGCCAGCAGCATCGGGACAGGCGATACGCAGTATTTT. Its protein product is CASSIGTGDTQYF.

This chain connects TRBV5-6 to TRBJ2-1; the D gene is possibly TRBD1 (6 bases). CDR1 is SGHDT, CDR2 YYEEEE, per germline. The CDR3 is made up of 13 amino acids. Trimming removed 4 bases at V and 7 bases at J, with 12 bases between. CDR3 DNA sequence: TGTGCCAGCAGCCTAGGAAGGGGGAATGAGCAGTTCTTC. It yields the protein CASSLGRGNEQFF.

In this sample, this clone turned up once. The rearrangement links TRBV15 to TRBJ1-1, with 9 positions matching TRBD1. J was trimmed by 5 bases and V by 5 bases; bases with no gene match: 9. CDR1 and CDR2 (germline): LNHNV, YYDKDF (reference sequence). CDR3 size: 15 residues. The DNA for the CDR3 is TGTGCCACCAGCGAATCACAGGGGGCGCTGACTGAAGCTTTCTTT. Amino acids: CATSESQGALTEAFF.

V usage is TRBV5-4 and J usage is TRBJ2-1; weak D call: TRBD2 (5 bases). The CDR3 is made up of 15 amino acids. Trimming left V 4 bases short and J 9 bases short, with 20 bases between. Germline V gene sequence: CDR1 SGHNT, CDR2 YYREEE (reference sequence). The CDR3 bases are TGTGCCAGCAGCCCGTTGTACACGGAGCGGCGTGAGCAGTTCTTC. Translation gives CASSPLYTERREQFF. Based on the CDR3 plus reference TRBV5-4 and TRBJ2-1, the full variable domain is ETGVTQSPTHLIKTRGQQVTLRCSSQSGHNTVSWYQQALGQGPQFIFQYYREEENGRGNFPPRFSGLQFPNYSSELNVNALELDDSALYLCASSPLYTERREQFFGPGTRLTVL.

The J gene is TRBJ2-3, the V gene TRBV9; 9 bases are shared with TRBD2. The CDR3 covers 16 residues. V shed 0 bases, J shed 2 bases, and the junction held 4 bases outside the gene matches. CDR1 is SGDLS and CDR2 is YYNGEE in the germline V gene. This CDR3 is CASSVGAGGHTDTQYF. The CDR3 coding sequence is TGTGCCAGCAGCGTAGGGGCGGGGGGGCACACAGATACGCAGTATTTT.

V usage is TRBV4-3 and J usage is TRBJ2-3; tentatively, D is TRBD1 (6 bases). The CDR3 is 14 residues long. Per the germline V gene, CDR1 is LGHNA and CDR2 is YSLEER. The V and J ends lost 0 bases and 6 bases respectively, with 10 bases between them. The CDR3 DNA follows: TGCGCCAGCAGCCAAGATCAGGGGCTGGATACGCAGTATTTT. Translating gives CASSQDQGLDTQYF.

CDR3 coding DNA: TGTGCCAGCAGCTCCCGCGCGGGGGCATTGACAGATACGCAGTATTTT. Protein product: CASSSRAGALTDTQYF. V usage is TRBV7-2 and J usage is TRBJ2-3; the D gene is possibly TRBD2 (7 bases). Trimming removed 4 bases from V and 3 bases from J, with 17 bases in between. This CDR3 has 16 amino acids. Germline CDR1 and CDR2: SGHTA and FQGNSA.

Concerning this clone itself: The identical CDR3 is also encoded by other nucleotide sequences in the sample. This chain uses TRBV7-6 with TRBJ2-7; the D gene is possibly TRBD2 (5 bases). CDR1 and CDR2 from the germline V gene are SGHVS and FNYEAQ. The CDR3 totals 14 residues. Trimming left V 1 base short and J 2 bases short, with 9 bases between. CDR3 nucleotide sequence: TGTGCCAGCAGCTTAGGAGGGTCTACCTACGAGCAGTACTTC. It specifies CASSLGGSTYEQYF. The complete variable domain, with remaining parts taken from reference TRBV7-6 and TRBJ2-7, reads GAGVSQSPRYKVTKRGQDVALRCDPISGHVSLYWYRQALGQGPEFLTYFNYEAQQDKSGLPNDRFSAERPEGSISTLTIQRTEQRDSAMYRCASSLGGSTYEQYFGPGTRLTVT.

The chain is built from TRBV15 and TRBJ1-2, with unresolved D. Per the germline V gene, CDR1 is LNHNV and CDR2 is YYDKDF (reference sequence). The CDR3 is made up of 13 amino acids. V gave up 1 base and J gave up 10 bases, with 13 bases separating them. The CDR3 loop is CATSRAVQDSYTF. CDR3 bases: TGTGCCACCAGCAGAGCGGTCCAGGATTCCTACACCTTC. The full variable domain, its missing parts supplied by reference TRBV15 and TRBJ1-2, is DAMVIQNPRYQVTQFGKPVTLSCSQTLNHNVMYWYQQKSSQAPKLLFHYYDKDFNNEADTPDNFQSRRPNTSFCFLDIRSPGLGDTAMYLCATSRAVQDSYTFGSGTRLTVV.